One T cell receptor (beta chain) is described in this entry. The antigen is unknown. This CDR3 is built from 13 residues. J was trimmed by 1 base and V by 7 bases; bases with no gene match: 2. The data were obtained in a study of human T cells and chemical hapten exposure. Broader study findings: As patch test score rose, PT1 expanded TCR counts tended to rise as well. The number of TCRs above 1 in 1000 frequency did not change after DPC sensitization.

Original data processing: Sample TCR totals centred on a median of approximately 96,000, ranging about 20,000 to 700,000. Each CDR3 protein is one row after TCRdb ran MiXCR on the RACE reads. V and J calls and clone size were set by TCRdb, not the authors. The table has 70,000 to 75,000 distinct CDR3 sequences, approximately 32% seen once. Time point described: patch test 1, 2 weeks after DPC sensitization. Indicated treatment: therapeutic diphenylcyclopropenone sensitization with weekly scalp DPC. Donors were 18 to 70-year-old alopecia patients suitable for DPC. This chain connects TRBV12-3 or TRBV12-4 to TRBJ1-2, with TRBD1 identical over 8 bases. The material was whole blood, obtained in connection with sensitization to the hapten diphenylcyclopropenone (DPC). This sequence was found in a man between 35 and 55 years old with alopecia areata. Some clones in this sample may be carry-over from other donors' samples. The CDR3 DNA reads TGTGCCAGCAATACAGGGGGTAACTATGGCTACACCTTC. Residues: CASNTGGNYGYTF.